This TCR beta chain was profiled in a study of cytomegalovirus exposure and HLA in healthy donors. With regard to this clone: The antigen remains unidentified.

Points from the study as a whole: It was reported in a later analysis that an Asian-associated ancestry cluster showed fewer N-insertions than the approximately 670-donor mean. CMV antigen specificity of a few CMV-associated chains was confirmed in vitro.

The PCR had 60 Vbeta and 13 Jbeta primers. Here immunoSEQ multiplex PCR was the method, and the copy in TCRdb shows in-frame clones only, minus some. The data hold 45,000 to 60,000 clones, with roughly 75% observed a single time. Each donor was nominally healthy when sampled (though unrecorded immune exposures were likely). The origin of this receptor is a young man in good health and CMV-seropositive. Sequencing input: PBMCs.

DNA of the CDR3: TGTGCCAGCAGTTACATGTCCGACACTGAAGCTTTCTTT. As protein: CASSYMSDTEAFF. This chain uses TRBV6-5 with TRBJ1-1; D not resolved. Germline CDR1 and CDR2: MNHEY and SVGAGI. The ends were cut back, 2 bases at V and 3 bases at J, with 7 bases in the middle. This CDR3 spans 13 amino acids.